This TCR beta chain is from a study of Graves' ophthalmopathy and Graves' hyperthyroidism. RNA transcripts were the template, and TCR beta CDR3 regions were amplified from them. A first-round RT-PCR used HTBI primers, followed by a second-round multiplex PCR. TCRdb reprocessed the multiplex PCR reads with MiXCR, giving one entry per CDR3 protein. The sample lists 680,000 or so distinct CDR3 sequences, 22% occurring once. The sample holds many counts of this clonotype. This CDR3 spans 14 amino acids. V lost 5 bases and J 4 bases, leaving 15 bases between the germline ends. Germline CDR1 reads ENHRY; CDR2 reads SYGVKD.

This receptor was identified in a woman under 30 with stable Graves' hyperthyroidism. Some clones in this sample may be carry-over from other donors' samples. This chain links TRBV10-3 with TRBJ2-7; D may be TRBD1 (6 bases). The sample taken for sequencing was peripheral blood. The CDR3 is CAISWDTTSYEQYF. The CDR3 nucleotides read TGTGCCATCAGTTGGGACACCACTTCGTACGAGCAGTACTTC.